The source of this T cell receptor (beta chain) is a study of PD-L1 blockade in urothelial cancer. The overall study: Blood analysis took place 3 weeks (second dose) and 6 weeks after treatment start.

Time point noted: pretreatment peripheral blood. Every patient provided from 1 to 8 samples, collected pretreatment and on-treatment. Libraries were prepared by immunoSEQ multiplex PCR; TCRdb keeps only in-frame clonotypes and omits some of them. The table lists roughly 87,000 clones, 89% of them singletons. With V trimmed by 7 bases and J by 8 bases, 6 bases remained unmatched. Germline V lookup: CDR1 KGHSH, CDR2 LQKENI. The CDR3 extends over 13 amino acids. Sequenced here: PBMCs, sampled around atezolizumab (anti-PD-L1) treatment. The rearrangement links TRBV18 to TRBJ1-4; 8 bases align to TRBD1. The clonotype originates from a woman older than 75 with urothelial cancer. CDR3 protein: CASLGQAREKLFF. CDR3 DNA sequence: TGTGCCAGCTTGGGACAGGCGCGAGAAAAACTGTTTTTT.